This T cell receptor beta chain was profiled in a study of blood T cell repertoires in COVID-19. Study in general: Samples of COVID-19 (acute and convalescent) were obtained from the United States, Italy and Spain.

Authors' data handling: Using reference gene primer amplification, nucleated cell counts were estimated. Some clones are missing from TCRdb's copy, which holds only in-frame ones; the method was immunoSEQ multiplex PCR. That table is the source of V, J and clone size, and D and trimming were worked out from the DNA. This sample has 65,000 to 75,000 clones, with more than 85% found just once. CDR1 and CDR2 (germline): MNHEY, SMNVEV (reference sequence). The CDR3 spans 14 residues. V shed 7 bases and J shed 2 bases, with 15 bases lying between them. The specimen was peripheral blood. This sequence originates from a human donor with active COVID-19. The donor label of this sample is uncertain. The gene calls are TRBV27 and TRBJ2-7; maybe TRBD1 (5 bases). DNA of the CDR3: TGTGCCAGCATGCCGCAGGGATACCCCTACGAGCAGTACTTC. Translated: CASMPQGYPYEQYF.